In this sample, the clone carrying this TCR beta chain turned up once. The sample belongs to a study of blood T cell dynamics during melanoma immunotherapy. Study in general: Patients with metastatic melanoma got pembrolizumab or nivolumab-ipilimumab as first-line care.

Documented time point: week 3, after first cycle of checkpoint inhibitor. Samples come from before therapy and from week 3 after the first blockade cycle. Patients had no prior systemic cancer treatment, immunosuppressants or other active cancers. TCRdb's copy holds only in-frame clones and misses some; the assay was immunoSEQ multiplex PCR. Found here are approximately 6,300 clones, 88% of them singletons; the top ten hold 4% to 6%. Unmatched junction bases numbered 9, after V lost 7 bases and J lost 7 bases. Germline-derived CDR1 and CDR2 are SGHNT and YENEEA. CDR3 size: 13 residues. The specimen comprised blood, sampled from a patient treated with checkpoint blockade. The V call is TRBV11-3, the J call TRBJ1-2; 7 nucleotides match TRBD1. The clonotype originates from a human donor with melanoma. CDR3 region: CASTPGQPSGYTF. The CDR3 DNA reads as TGTGCCAGCACCCCGGGACAGCCTAGTGGCTACACCTTC. Based on the CDR3 plus reference TRBV11-3 and TRBJ1-2, the full variable domain is EAGVVQSPRYKIIEKKQPVAFWCNPISGHNTLYWYLQNLGQGPELLIRYENEEAVDDSQLPKDRFSAERLKGVDSTLKIQPAELGDSAVYLCASTPGQPSGYTFGSGTRLTVV.